Each of the 20 T cell receptor delta chains below was sequenced from the same sample in a study of γδ T cells in repeated Plasmodium falciparum infection. TCRdb re-called clones from the multiplex PCR reads via CATT. This repertoire shows about 57,000 delta-chain clones, about 1.5% found once; its top ten account for about 15%. Flow sorting of PBMC yielded separate Vgamma9/Vdelta2+ and Vdelta2-negative gammadelta T cell populations for bulk repertoire analysis. Source material: gamma-delta T cells from blood. Every receptor here comes from a pool of human donors (malaria-infected and uninfected, not separated).

Notes on this clone: TCRdb shows a much larger clone's protein in place of this DNA's translation, and the two differ at residue 9, likely through a read error; the protein shown is translated from the DNA. The gene calls are TRDV1 and TRDJ1; a possible D gene is TRDD3 (5 bases). The J gene, absent from TCRdb, was called here by matching the DNA to germline. Germline CDR1 is TSWWSYY and CDR2 is QGS. This CDR3 has 19 residues. V was clipped by 0 bases and J by 7 bases, with 27 bases between them. The CDR3 here is CALGELGISTELGRSKLIF. CDR3 DNA sequence: TGTGCTCTTGGGGAACTCGGGATCTCTACCGAATTAGGAAGGAGTAAACTCATCTTT.

This clone turned up a few times. The TCRdb protein, from a much larger clone, departs from this DNA's translation at residue 8, likely by read error; the protein shown derives from the DNA. The chain recombines TRDV3 with TRDJ1, with TRDD3 identical over 13 bases. The CDR3 consists of 20 residues. CDR1 is TVYSNPD and CDR2 is GDNSRS in the germline V gene (reference sequence). The ends lost 4 bases at V and 3 bases at J; junction bases unmatched: 23. Written as DNA, the CDR3 is TGTGCCTCCCGTTTTTTCCTCTGCCTTTACTGGGGGATACGCTCCGATAAACTCATCTTT. It yields the protein CASRFFLCLYWGIRSDKLIF.

This clone was seen a few times. TCRdb attributes to this sequence the protein of a much larger clone, which differs from the DNA translation at residue 14; a read error is likely, and the protein displayed is translated from the DNA. This rearrangement joins TRDV1 to TRDJ1, with D possibly TRDD3 on 8 matching bases. The CDR3 is made up of 21 amino acids. V was shortened by 2 bases and J by 0 bases, with 28 bases between the two germline ends. Germline values: CDR1 TSWWSYY, CDR2 QGS. The CDR3 DNA sequence: TGTGCTCTTGGGGAAGCCTTCCTCCTAATACTGGGGGGGTTCTACACCGATAAACTCATCTTT. Its translation: CALGEAFLLILGGFYTDKLIF.

This clone was seen a few times. TCRdb's entry gives the protein of a much larger clone, which mismatches this DNA's translation at residue 7, likely from a read error; the protein reported here is translated from the DNA. The chain employs TRDV2 and TRDJ3, with unresolved D. Since TCRdb gives no J gene, matching the DNA to germline was used here to assign it. Per germline, CDR1 GEAIGNYY and CDR2 EKD. V shed 1 base and J shed 0 bases, with 9 bases lying between them. This CDR3 has 17 residues. CDR3 bases: TGTGCCTGTGACACTGGGAGATACTCCTGGGACACCCGACAGATGTTTTTC. It translates to CACDTGRYSWDTRQMFF.

As for this clone: This DNA's translation differs at residue 9 from TCRdb's protein, which comes from a much larger clone; a read error is likely, and the protein shown is translated from the DNA. The chain recombines TRDV1 with TRDJ1, with TRDD3 matching 9 bases. The CDR3 is 22 residues long. Germline V lookup: CDR1 TSWWSYY, CDR2 QGS. With V trimmed by 2 bases and J by 4 bases, 26 bases remained unmatched. The CDR3 here is CALGEFTRPPTYWGITGDKLIF. The DNA for the CDR3 is TGTGCTCTTGGGGAATTTACGCGTCCTCCTACTTATTGGGGGATAACAGGCGATAAACTCATCTTT.

Worth noting for this clone: This probably arose from a read error, given a far larger clone one base away. Within the sample, other DNA sequences also encode this same CDR3. The chain is built from TRDV1 and TRDJ1; 11 bases agree with TRDD3. TCRdb carries no J gene annotation; the J gene was assigned here by matching the DNA with germline. CDR1 TSWWSYY and CDR2 QGS come from the germline V gene. The length of the CDR3 is 23 residues. V lost 4 bases, J lost 5 bases, and 30 bases stayed unmatched. In DNA form, the CDR3 reads TGTGCTCTTGGGGTCATCCATTTTGTTCCTTACTGGGGGATAAGGGGGTACGCTGATAAACTCATCTTT. Its translation: CALGVIHFVPYWGIRGYADKLIF.

This clone was seen a few times. This DNA's translation differs at residue 11 from TCRdb's protein, which comes from a much larger clone; a read error is likely, and the protein shown is translated from the DNA. The rearrangement uses TRDV1 and TRDJ1; 8 bases match TRDD3. TCRdb is silent on the J gene; assignment here came from matching the DNA to germline. Germline-derived CDR1 and CDR2 are TSWWSYY and QGS. CDR3 length equals 25 residues. The V segment lost 3 bases and the J segment 0 bases; nucleotides outside the gene matches: 33. Here the CDR3 DNA reads TGTGCTCTTGGGGACCTACGGCCTTCCCGAGCCTACTGGGGGTCTCCCCCCGTGAACACCGATAAACTCATCTTT. Translation gives CALGDLRPSRAYWGSPPVNTDKLIF.

Comment on this clone: Since a far larger clone is one base different, this is likely a read error. Distinct nucleotide sequences in the sample also encode this CDR3. The rearrangement joins TRDV2 to TRDJ1; 12 nucleotides line up with TRDD3. The J gene is not listed in TCRdb, so it was assigned here from a DNA match to germline. Germline V gives CDR1 GEAIGNYY, CDR2 EKD. The length of the CDR3 is 22 residues. In DNA form, the CDR3 reads TGTGCCTGTGACACCCCCGATTCAGGCCCACTGGGGGATACTCCGGACACTGATAAACTCATCTTT. This sequence encodes CACDTPDSGPLGDTPDTDKLIF.

Details on this clone: The TCRdb protein, from a much larger clone, departs from this DNA's translation at residue 21, likely by read error; the protein shown derives from the DNA. No J gene was called, and the V gene is TRDV1; the DNA was not used to check the table's D call, TRDD3. The CDR3 totals 23 residues. CDR1 TSWWSYY and CDR2 QGS come from the germline V gene. The CDR3, as DNA: TGTGCTCTTGGGGCACCTCCTACGGGCATACTGGGGGATACCAATCTTTGCACCGATAAACCCATCTTT. It encodes CALGAPPTGILGDTNLCTDKPIF.

In regard to this clone: The translation of this DNA and the TCRdb protein of a much larger clone differ at residue 16, probably owing to a read error; the protein shown here is translated from the DNA. The V gene was identified as TRDV1, while no J gene was called; the table's D call TRDD3 went unverified against the DNA. From germline, CDR1 is TSWWSYY and CDR2 QGS. This CDR3 comprises 19 residues. This CDR3 is CALGLYGKWRWAYTDRLTF. As DNA, the CDR3 is TGTGCTCTTGGGCTATACGGTAAATGGCGTTGGGCCTACACTGATAGACTCACCTTT.

As for this clone: The protein in TCRdb stems from a much larger clone and differs at residue 21 from this DNA's translation, likely a read error; here the protein is translated from the DNA. Here the V gene is TRDV1, but the J gene went uncalled; TRDD3 was called by the table and not checked on the DNA. The germline V gene has CDR1 TSWWSYY and CDR2 QGS. This CDR3 contains 23 residues. The CDR3 nucleotides are TGTGCTCTTGGGGAAGATCCCCCTACTTCCTACCCCCTGGGGGATGGGGGCACCGATAAACCCATCTTT. Its translation: CALGEDPPTSYPLGDGGTDKPIF.

This clone has just a few counts. A far larger clone is a single base away, which makes a read error likely. The sample contains more than one DNA sequence encoding this CDR3. The chain has TRDV1 and TRDJ1; either TRDD2 or TRDD3 may fit D (6 bases each). Since TCRdb gives no J gene, matching the DNA to germline was used here to assign it. Germline CDR1 and CDR2: TSWWSYY and QGS. The V end lost 2 bases, the J end lost 4 bases, and 32 bases lay between the germline ends. This CDR3 has 21 amino acids. The CDR3: CALGESLSYGPLWGRFDKLIF. The DNA of the CDR3 is TGTGCTCTTGGGGAATCACTGTCCTACGGGCCCCTCTGGGGAAGATTCGATAAACTCATCTTT.

This clone was seen a handful of times. This likely stems from a read error, as it lies one base from a far larger clone. This specimen includes other DNA sequences encoding the same CDR3. The chain combines TRDV2 with TRDJ1; TRDD3 aligns across 11 bases. The J gene, absent from TCRdb, was called here by matching the DNA to germline. The CDR3 has 21 residues. Germline V gives CDR1 GEAIGNYY, CDR2 EKD. With 1 base clipped from V and 0 bases from J, the junction kept 18 bases outside the gene matches. The CDR3 coding sequence is TGTGCCTGTGACACTCCACTAGGTCTGGTTCTGGGGGATACTGACACCGATAAACTCATCTTT. Protein: CACDTPLGLVLGDTDTDKLIF.

Comment on this clone: The protein that TCRdb holds for this DNA derives from a much larger clone and differs from the translated DNA at residue 4, which likely indicates a read error; the protein shown here is translated from the DNA. The rearrangement uses TRAV38-2/DV8 and TRDJ1; TRDD3 matches at 13 bases. The J gene was not available in TCRdb and was assigned here by matching the DNA to germline segments. Germline V CDR1 and CDR2: TSESDYY, QEAYKQQN. The CDR3 has 21 residues. The DNA of the CDR3 is TGTGCTTATGGGAGCGCGGCCTCCTACAGGTACTGGGGGATACGCTTCGATAAACTCATCTTT. Its translation is CAYGSAASYRYWGIRFDKLIF.

In the case of this clone: The amino acid sequence in TCRdb belongs to a much larger clone and departs from this DNA's translation at residue 18, likely a sequencing read error; the sequence shown is translated from the DNA. V gene TRDV3 was called; the J gene was not; the D call of TRDD3 is as the table states it, not checked on the DNA. CDR1 TVYSNPD and CDR2 GDNSRS come from the germline V gene (reference sequence). This CDR3 has 19 amino acids. CDR3 nucleotides: TGTGCCCTTAGTGGGTACTGGGGGGATACCACGCCCTACGCCGATAAACTCACCTTT. It translates to CALSGYWGDTTPYADKLTF.

This clone has just a few counts. The protein TCRdb gives is from a much larger clone and does not agree with this DNA's translation at residue 3, likely a read error; the protein shown here comes from the DNA. CDR3 coding DNA: TGTGCTGTTGGGGTCCGTAGGGGGGCGGCCCAAGAGGCGTATACTGTCCTCACCGATAAACTCATCTTT. This sequence encodes CAVGVRRGAAQEAYTVLTDKLIF. The V gene is TRDV1, the J gene TRDJ1; D is perhaps TRDD3 (5 bases). Matching the DNA to germline supplied the J gene, which TCRdb does not give. From germline, CDR1 is TSWWSYY and CDR2 QGS. There are 23 residues in the CDR3.

The table lists this clone with a few counts. A far larger clone differs by one base, so this is likely a read error. This sample also contains other DNA sequences that code for the same CDR3. The genes are TRDV1 and TRDJ1; possibly TRDD3 for D (7 bases). From germline, CDR1 is TSWWSYY and CDR2 QGS. The CDR3 is 28 residues long. The V and J ends lost 1 base and 4 bases respectively, with 52 bases between them. The CDR3 DNA reads TGTGCTCTTGGGGAACGTAAGGACGAAAGGGGAAAGTCCCTACGTATTCCTAGGGGGGGATGGTCGGTCGATAAACTCATCTTT. Its protein is CALGERKDERGKSLRIPRGGWSVDKLIF.

This clone was picked up many times. The likely explanation is a read error, given a far larger clone one base away. The sample has other DNA sequences that encode this CDR3 too. The chain employs TRDV2 and TRDJ3; TRDD3 matches at 13 bases. CDR3 length: 18 amino acids. CDR1 is GEAIGNYY and CDR2 is EKD in the germline V gene. Losses at the gene ends were 7 bases for V and 4 bases for J; bases not matched to a gene: 9. The CDR3 spells CACDLLGDTHWDTRQMFF. The CDR3 coding sequence is TGTGCCTGCGACCTACTGGGGGATACGCATTGGGACACCCGACAGATGTTTTTC.

The table lists this clone with many counts. Since a far larger clone is one base different, this is likely a read error. This specimen includes other DNA sequences encoding the same CDR3. This chain connects TRDV2 to TRDJ1; TRDD3 matches 7 bases. The CDR3 has 17 amino acids. Germline V gene data show CDR1 as GEAIGNYY and CDR2 as EKD. This CDR3 is CACDTGFGGPYTDKLIF. In nucleotides, the CDR3 is TGTGCCTGCGACACCGGTTTTGGGGGACCGTACACCGATAAACTCATCTTT.

This clone was seen many times. This may arise from a read error, as a much more abundant clone is one base away. Within the sample, other DNA sequences also encode this same CDR3. The V call is TRDV1, the J call TRDJ1; 12 nucleotides line up with TRDD3. CDR3 length equals 26 residues. Germline V gene sequence: CDR1 TSWWSYY, CDR2 QGS. The DNA of the CDR3 is TGTGCTCTCGGGGAGCCCCCTCCTACGCCTAGCTACTGGGGGATACCAGGAGGATGGTACACCGATAAACTCATCTTT. Amino acid sequence: CALGEPPPTPSYWGIPGGWYTDKLIF.